This T cell receptor beta chain derives from a study of patients and donors after allogeneic stem cell transplantation. From germline, CDR1 is SGHDN and CDR2 FVKESK. Trimming took 2 bases from V and 9 from J; bases not matched to a gene: 9. This CDR3 contains 14 residues. One entry per CDR3 protein, called by TCRdb with MiXCR from the RT-PCR reads. Of some 960,000 distinct CDR3 sequences in the sample, about a sixth were seen once. This sequence joins TRBV14 and TRBJ2-7; 8 nucleotides align to TRBD1. What was sequenced was blood, either unsorted or a sorted T cell fraction (not recorded which). This clonotype originated in a human donor who was either an allogeneic HSCT recipient or a stem cell or donor lymphocyte infusion donor (not recorded which). It is not recorded whose cells these are; they may come from a transplant donor. Here the CDR3 DNA reads TGTGCCAGCAGCCAAACATCGACAGGGGATCGGCAGTACTTC. Protein: CASSQTSTGDRQYF.